The text below deals with one T cell receptor (beta chain). Its antigen is not identified. The CDR3 sequence is 16 residues long. Germline assignment: CDR1 LGHNA and CDR2 YNFKEQ. Losses at the gene ends were 3 bases for V and 3 bases for J; bases not matched to a gene: 8. The sample originates from a study of T cell responses to AZD1222 COVID-19 vaccine. Study outcomes and limitations: Repertoire samples came only from after the peak T cell response. Seropositive status at baseline applied to only a handful of AZD1222 recipients.

The protocol was immunoSEQ multiplex PCR, while the TCRdb copy is restricted to in-frame clones and leaves out a portion. The repertoire holds around 100,000 clones, with over 85% as singletons. This chain uses TRBV4-2 with TRBJ2-4; 7 bases line up with TRBD2. This material consisted of peripheral blood, taken on day 0 of AZD1222 vaccination. The clonotype was recovered from an adult in good health. CDR3 loop: CASSHEASGIKNIQYF. The CDR3 bases are TGTGCCAGCAGCCACGAGGCTAGCGGAATCAAAAACATTCAGTACTTC.